Listed below are T cell receptor beta chains from one sample, sequenced in a study of regulatory T cells in long-lasting Graves disease. Using its own MiXCR run on the multiplex PCR reads, TCRdb lists one record per CDR3 protein. The sample gives roughly 410,000 distinct CDR3 sequences, approximately 16% of which show up once; around 7.6% is in the top ten. These same data were also listed under a study on T cells in Graves' hyperthyroidism and ophthalmopathy.

This specimen was peripheral blood mononuclear cells (PBMCs), taken at new diagnosis, from a patient treated with antithyroid drugs. These TCRs come from a middle-aged woman with Graves disease. The CDR3 runs from the conserved cysteine through the conserved F or W. Fields, in order: J gene, CDR3 length, V gene, clone size, CDR3 protein. Not all rows give a size; the values are once, few, many and, for expanded clones, a class.

j_call: TRBJ2-1; cdr3_length: 15; v_call: TRBV7-9; clone_size: many; cdr3_aa: CASSSGTGARNEQFF
j_call: TRBJ2-1; cdr3_length: 14; v_call: TRBV2; clone_size: many; cdr3_aa: CASSEGQGANEQFF
j_call: TRBJ2-5; cdr3_length: 15; v_call: TRBV19; clone_size: many; cdr3_aa: CASSTQQGLQETQYF
j_call: TRBJ2-3; cdr3_length: 14; v_call: TRBV10-3; clone_size: .; cdr3_aa: CAIREGISTDTQYF
j_call: TRBJ1-1; cdr3_length: 14; v_call: TRBV27; clone_size: many; cdr3_aa: CASSYGAEDTEAFF
j_call: TRBJ2-2; cdr3_length: 15; v_call: TRBV7-8; clone_size: .; cdr3_aa: CASSVPGTETGELFF
j_call: TRBJ2-2; cdr3_length: 16; v_call: TRBV25-1; clone_size: many; cdr3_aa: CASRYQGFGNTGELFF
j_call: TRBJ1-2; cdr3_length: 13; v_call: TRBV28; clone_size: few; cdr3_aa: CASSFMEGSGYTF
j_call: TRBJ2-3; cdr3_length: 14; v_call: TRBV7-3; clone_size: few; cdr3_aa: CASSKNSAGDTQYF
j_call: TRBJ1-5; cdr3_length: 15; v_call: TRBV11-3; clone_size: .; cdr3_aa: CASSRSGTGGEPQHF
j_call: TRBJ2-1; cdr3_length: 14; v_call: TRBV12-3/TRBV12-4; clone_size: few; cdr3_aa: CASRPGSRYNEQFF
j_call: TRBJ2-7; cdr3_length: 15; v_call: TRBV12-3/TRBV12-4; clone_size: many; cdr3_aa: CASSYSGTSGYEQYF
j_call: TRBJ2-1; cdr3_length: 16; v_call: TRBV3-1; clone_size: many; cdr3_aa: CASSQVGSGSVNEQFF
j_call: TRBJ2-7; cdr3_length: 16; v_call: TRBV28; clone_size: few; cdr3_aa: CASSLDRGPLPYEQYF
j_call: TRBJ2-7; cdr3_length: 11; v_call: TRBV7-9; clone_size: .; cdr3_aa: CASSSRDTTYF
j_call: TRBJ2-1; cdr3_length: 14; v_call: TRBV11-2; clone_size: many; cdr3_aa: CASSLGLANNEQFF
j_call: TRBJ1-2; cdr3_length: 13; v_call: TRBV30; clone_size: many; cdr3_aa: CAWARTENYGYTF